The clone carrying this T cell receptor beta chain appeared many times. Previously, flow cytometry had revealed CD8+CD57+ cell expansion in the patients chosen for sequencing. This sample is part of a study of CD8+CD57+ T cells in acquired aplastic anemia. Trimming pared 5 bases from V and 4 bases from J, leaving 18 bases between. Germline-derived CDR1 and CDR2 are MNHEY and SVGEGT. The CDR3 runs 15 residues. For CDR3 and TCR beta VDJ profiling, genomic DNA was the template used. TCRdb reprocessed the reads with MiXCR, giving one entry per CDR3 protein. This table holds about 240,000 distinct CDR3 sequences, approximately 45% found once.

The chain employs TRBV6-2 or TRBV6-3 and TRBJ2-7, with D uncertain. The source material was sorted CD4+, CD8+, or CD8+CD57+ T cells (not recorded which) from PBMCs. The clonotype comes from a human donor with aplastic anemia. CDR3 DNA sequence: TGTGCCAGCAGTCACCCCGGCACACCCCCTTACGAGCAGTACTTC. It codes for CASSHPGTPPYEQYF.